This TCR beta chain stems from a study of T-cell memory formation after mild COVID-19. TCRdb passed the 5' RACE reads through MiXCR, listing each CDR3 protein once. Of 250,000 to 350,000 distinct CDR3 sequences in the sample, approximately 19% were seen once. Study conclusions and caveats: Contracting clones from day 15 to 85 had balanced CD4/CD8; later expanders favoured CD4+. Clones from the second wave (peaking day 37) had unconfirmed SARS-CoV-2 specificity.

Germline CDR1 reads SGHVS; CDR2 reads FNYEAQ. Trimming shortened V by 5 bases and J by 0 bases, and 11 bases separated the two germline ends. This CDR3 has 15 residues. As for this clonotype: Antigen unknown.

This receptor was identified in a man between 18 and 35 years old who had mild COVID-19 (a few samples of this study predate the infection). Cell type and time point are not known. The source material was PBMCs or a T cell subset sorted from them (not recorded which). V and J are TRBV7-6 and TRBJ1-3; no reliable D call. In nucleotides, the CDR3 is TGTGCCAGCAGCCTCAGTACTGTCTCTGGAAACACCATATATTTT. This sequence encodes CASSLSTVSGNTIYF.